A selection of T cell receptor beta chains follows, all from one sample in a study of blood T cell repertoires in COVID-19. Clones were read by immunoSEQ multiplex PCR, and TCRdb kept only the in-frame ones, dropping some. The repertoire consists of about 100,000 clones, with 91% occurring once and the leading ten covering about 1%. Sequencing was done on a sample of peripheral blood. These receptors originate from a man aged 55 to 69 with acute or convalescent COVID-19. CDR3s include the opening cysteine and the closing phenylalanine or tryptophan. Each record gives: CDR3 length, V gene, clone size, J gene, D gene, CDR3 DNA, CDR3 protein. A D gene is named only where the DNA matches it firmly. Part of the rows lack a size; the others show once, few, many or a class for expanded clones.

15,TRBV27,-,TRBJ1-5,-,TGTGCCAGCAGTCTGACCGTCGGACAGAATCAGCCCCAGCATTTT,CASSLTVGQNQPQHF
14,TRBV6-1,-,TRBJ1-5,-,TGTGCCAGCAGTGAAGACAGGGTCAATCAGCCCCAGCATTTT,CASSEDRVNQPQHF
13,TRBV19,-,TRBJ1-1,-,TGTGCCAGTAGTATAGTGAGTGGCGGTGAAGCTTTCTTT,CASSIVSGGEAFF
16,TRBV5-1,once,TRBJ2-1,TRBD2,TGCGCCAGCAGCCCCTTAGCGGGACTATCCTACAATGAGCAGTTCTTC,CASSPLAGLSYNEQFF
15,TRBV2,-,TRBJ1-6,-,TGTGCCAGCAGTGAAGTTGAGGGACTTTGGGTTTCACTCCACTTT,CASSEVEGLWVSLHF
16,TRBV4-2,-,TRBJ2-2,-,TGTGCCAGCAGCCAAGATTGGCACGCGAACACCGGGGAGCTGTTTTTT,CASSQDWHANTGELFF
15,TRBV10-1,-,TRBJ2-3,-,TGCGCCAGCAGTGAAGGGGGTAGCGGCACAGATACGCAGTATTTT,CASSEGGSGTDTQYF
15,TRBV2,-,TRBJ1-5,-,TGTGCCAGCAGTTTGATCCAGGGGTTTGATCAGCCCCAGCATTTT,CASSLIQGFDQPQHF
17,TRBV6-1,-,TRBJ2-2,-,TGTGCCAGCAGTGAACGCGGGGGCTCAGTTTTGACCGGGGAGCTGTTTTTT,CASSERGGSVLTGELFF
13,TRBV27,once,TRBJ2-7,-,TGTGCCAGCAGCCCCAGGGGTAGATACGAGCAGTACTTC,CASSPRGRYEQYF
14,TRBV5-1,-,TRBJ2-2,-,TGCGCCAGCAGCTTGGCAGGGGCGGACGGGGAGCTGTTTTTT,CASSLAGADGELFF
14,TRBV7-9,-,TRBJ1-4,TRBD1,TGTGCCAGCAGCGGGACAGGGCGGAGGGAAAAACTGTTTTTT,CASSGTGRREKLFF
15,TRBV5-1,-,TRBJ2-7,-,TGCGCCAGCAGCCAAACCCGGAGGGGCTCCTACGAGCAGTACTTC,CASSQTRRGSYEQYF
13,TRBV5-6,once,TRBJ1-2,TRBD1,TGTGCCAGCAGCTTGACAGGGGACTATGGCTACACCTTC,CASSLTGDYGYTF
11,TRBV20-1,-,TRBJ2-3,TRBD2,TGCAGTGCTGGACTAGCGGATACGCAGTATTTT,CSAGLADTQYF